This TCR beta chain was retrieved from a study of T cells after yellow fever vaccination. Overall study results and limits: One caveat is that FACS-sorted repertoires could contain abundant clonotypes contaminating from the bulk population. CD4 and CD8 compartments shared a small share of clonotypes.

This clonotype was counted only a few times. Its antigen is still unknown. Generation of TCR cDNA used 5'RACE template switching (which added a universal primer site and UMIs). TCRdb re-derived calls from the 5' RACE reads in MiXCR, one entry per CDR3 protein. The sample holds approximately 610,000 distinct CDR3 sequences, approximately 16% seen once. The CDR3 contains 15 residues. V was clipped by 6 bases and J by 7 bases, with 19 bases between them. Per germline, CDR1 MNHEY and CDR2 SVGEGT. This TCR was sampled from a man aged 18 to 29 who received the YFV17D yellow fever vaccine. J is TRBJ1-3 and V is TRBV6-2 or TRBV6-3, with D possibly matching TRBD1 (5 bases). Sequences were derived from PBMCs, sampled about 5 days after the first yellow fever vaccination. Written as DNA, the CDR3 is TGTGCCAGCAGCCAGAGGGGACGGCGCGGGAACACCATATATTTT. Encoded protein: CASSQRGRRGNTIYF.